The clone carrying this TCR beta chain showed up just a few times. The data belong to a study of type 1 regulatory T cells. Study as a whole: T-allo10 is an in vitro-generated, Tr1-enriched CD4 T cell product specific for alloantigen.

The germline V gene encodes CDR1 LNHDA and CDR2 SQIVND (reference sequence). Between the trimmed V and J ends, which lost 5 bases and 6 bases, there was a span of 11 bases. The length of the CDR3 is 12 residues. One entry per CDR3 protein results from TCRdb running MiXCR on the reads. This table has some 90,000 distinct CDR3 sequences, roughly 28% appearing once. Sequencing was carried out using CD4+ T cells, either the whole sample or a sorted fraction (not recorded which). The J gene is TRBJ2-7, the V gene TRBV19; D perhaps matches TRBD2 (6 bases). This clonotype was obtained from a human donor in good health. CDR3 loop: CASSQRAGEQYF. CDR3 DNA: TGTGCCAGTAGTCAGCGGGCGGGCGAGCAGTACTTC. Full variable domain (missing parts from reference TRBV19 and TRBJ2-7): DGGITQSPKYLFRKEGQNVTLSCEQNLNHDAMYWYRQDPGQGLRLIYYSQIVNDFQKGDIAEGYSVSREKKESFPLTVTSAQKNPTAFYLCASSQRAGEQYFGPGTRLTVT.